Here is one T cell receptor beta chain with its context. Its specificity is unknown. From germline, CDR1 is SGHTA and CDR2 FQGTGA. This CDR3 region has 17 residues. TCRdb reprocessed the 5' RACE reads and stores each CDR3 protein as one record, lacking DNA. The sample's table shows about 160,000 distinct CDR3 sequences. This entry is derived from a study of monozygotic twins with inflammatory bowel disease. Study-level points and caveats: What may have added variability to patient repertoires is that immunosuppressive treatments differed.

The sequenced sample consisted of blood. The chain recombines TRBV7-3 with TRBJ2-3; there is no DNA to check the TCRdb D call of TRBD2. The sequence derives from a human donor with ulcerative colitis or Crohn's disease, or a healthy co-twin of an affected twin (not recorded which). The CDR3 region is CASSSLGLAGATDTQYF.